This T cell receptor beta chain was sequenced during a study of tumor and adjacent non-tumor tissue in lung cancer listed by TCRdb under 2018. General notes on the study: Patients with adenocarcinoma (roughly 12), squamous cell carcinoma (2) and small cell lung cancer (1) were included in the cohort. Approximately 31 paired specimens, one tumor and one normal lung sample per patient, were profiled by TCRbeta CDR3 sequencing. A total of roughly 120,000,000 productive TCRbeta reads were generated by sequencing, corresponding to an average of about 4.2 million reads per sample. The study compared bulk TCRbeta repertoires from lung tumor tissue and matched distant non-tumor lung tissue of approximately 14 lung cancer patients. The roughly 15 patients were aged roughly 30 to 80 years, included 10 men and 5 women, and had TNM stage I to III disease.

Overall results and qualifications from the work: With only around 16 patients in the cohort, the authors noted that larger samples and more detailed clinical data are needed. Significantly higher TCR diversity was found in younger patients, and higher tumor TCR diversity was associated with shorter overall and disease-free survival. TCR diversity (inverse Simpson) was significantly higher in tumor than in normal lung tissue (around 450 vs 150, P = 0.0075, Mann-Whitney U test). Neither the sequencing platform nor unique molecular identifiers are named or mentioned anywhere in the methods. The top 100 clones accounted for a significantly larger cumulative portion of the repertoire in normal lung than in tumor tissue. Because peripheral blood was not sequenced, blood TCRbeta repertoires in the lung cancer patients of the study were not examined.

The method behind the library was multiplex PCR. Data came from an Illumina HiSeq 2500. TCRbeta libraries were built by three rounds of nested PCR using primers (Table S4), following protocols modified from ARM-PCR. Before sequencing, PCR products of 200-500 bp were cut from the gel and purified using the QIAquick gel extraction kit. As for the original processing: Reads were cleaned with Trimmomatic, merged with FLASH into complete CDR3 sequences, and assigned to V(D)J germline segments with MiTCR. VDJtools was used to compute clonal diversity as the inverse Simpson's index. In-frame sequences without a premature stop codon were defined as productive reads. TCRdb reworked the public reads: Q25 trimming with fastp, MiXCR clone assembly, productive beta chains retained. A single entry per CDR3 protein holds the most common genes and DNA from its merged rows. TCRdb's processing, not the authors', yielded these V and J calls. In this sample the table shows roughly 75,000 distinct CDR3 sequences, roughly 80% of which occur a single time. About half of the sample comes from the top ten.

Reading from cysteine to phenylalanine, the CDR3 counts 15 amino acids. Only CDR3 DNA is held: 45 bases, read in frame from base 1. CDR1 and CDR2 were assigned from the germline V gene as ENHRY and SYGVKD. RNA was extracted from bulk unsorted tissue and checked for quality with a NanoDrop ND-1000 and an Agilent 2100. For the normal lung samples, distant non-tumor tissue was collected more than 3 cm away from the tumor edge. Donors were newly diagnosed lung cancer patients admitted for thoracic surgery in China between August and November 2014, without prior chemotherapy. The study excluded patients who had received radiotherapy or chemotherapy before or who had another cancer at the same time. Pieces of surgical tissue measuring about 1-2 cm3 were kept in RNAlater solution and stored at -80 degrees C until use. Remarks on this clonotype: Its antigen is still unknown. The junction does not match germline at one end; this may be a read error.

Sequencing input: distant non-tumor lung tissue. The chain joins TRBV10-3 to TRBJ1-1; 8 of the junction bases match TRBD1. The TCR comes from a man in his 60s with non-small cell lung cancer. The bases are TGTGCCATCAGTGACCCAGGGGGCAGGGGGACTGAAGCTTCCTTT. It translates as CAISDPGGRGTEASF.